Presented here are 12 T cell receptor beta chains from one specimen sequenced in a study of CD8 T cells in Susac syndrome. Reverse transcription used about 0.5 to 1 ug RNA and random hexamers. TCRdb called the immunoSEQ multiplex PCR reads again in MiXCR, with one record for every CDR3 protein. The data hold under 95,000 distinct CDR3 sequences, with about 93% observed a single time. Input material: CD4+ T cells from PBMCs. All receptors come from a human donor with Susac syndrome.

The rearrangement uses TRBV9 and TRBJ1-2; D call uncertain. This CDR3 is 12 amino acids long. CDR1 and CDR2 from the germline V gene are SGDLS and YYNGEE. V shed 4 bases and J shed 6 bases, with 10 bases lying between them. The CDR3 DNA reads TGTGCCAGCAGCCTCCGGGATCATGGCTACACCTTC. This translates into CASSLRDHGYTF.

The chain recombines TRBV19 with TRBJ2-7, with 9 nucleotides matching TRBD1. The CDR3 sequence is 13 residues long. The germline V gene has CDR1 LNHDA and CDR2 SQIVND (reference sequence). J was trimmed by 5 bases and V by 10 bases; bases with no gene match: 9. Here the CDR3 reads CATAGTGNNEQYF. In DNA, the CDR3 is TGTGCCACCGCCGGGACAGGGAATAACGAGCAGTACTTC.

The V gene is TRBV4-2, the J gene TRBJ1-2, with unresolved D. CDR1 is LGHNA, CDR2 YNFKEQ, per germline. With 4 bases removed from V and 4 bases from J, the gap between germline ends came to 10 bases. The CDR3 has 13 residues. The CDR3 DNA reads TGTGCCAGCAGCCCCACCGCAGGCTATGGCTACACCTTC. Residues: CASSPTAGYGYTF.

The chain combines TRBV9 with TRBJ1-6, with a tentative D call TRBD1 (5 bases). This CDR3 is 16 amino acids long. The V end lost 2 bases, the J end lost 8 bases, and 17 bases lay between the germline ends. Germline loops: CDR1 SGDLS, CDR2 YYNGEE. The CDR3 protein is CASSVSGTGSHSPLHF. The CDR3 DNA reads TGTGCCAGCAGCGTTTCAGGGACCGGGTCCCATTCACCCCTCCACTTT. Using reference TRBV9 and TRBJ1-6 for the parts outside the CDR3, the full variable domain is DSGVTQTPKHLITATGQRVTLRCSPRSGDLSVYWYQQSLDQGLQFLIQYYNGEERAKGNILERFSAQQFPDLHSELNLSSLELGDSALYFCASSVSGTGSHSPLHFGNGTRLTVT.

This chain links TRBV29-1 with TRBJ1-5; no reliable D call. This CDR3 is built from 12 residues. Germline V gene lookup returns CDR1 SQVTM and CDR2 ANQGSEA. The V end was cut by 4 bases, the J end by 0 bases, with 4 bases between. The CDR3 region has the DNA TGCAGCGTTGGAAGTAGCAATCAGCCCCAGCATTTT. Protein sequence: CSVGSSNQPQHF.

The rearrangement uses TRBV28 and TRBJ2-2; D tentatively reads TRBD1 or TRBD2 (5 bases each). The CDR3 consists of 15 residues. V was trimmed by 5 bases and J by 3 bases, leaving 13 bases between them. Germline V lookup: CDR1 MDHEN, CDR2 SYDVKM. CDR3 in amino acids: CASSPGDGYTGELFF. CDR3 sequence (DNA): TGTGCCAGCAGTCCCGGGGACGGTTACACCGGGGAGCTGTTTTTT.

The V call is TRBV11-1, the J call TRBJ2-7; unclear D gene. Trimming removed 3 bases from V and 6 bases from J, with 9 bases in between. Germline V gene data show CDR1 as SGHAT and CDR2 as FQDESV (reference sequence). The CDR3 consists of 12 residues. The CDR3 DNA follows: TGTGCCAGCAGCTTTCTAACAGCCGAGCAGTACTTC. This codes for CASSFLTAEQYF.

This chain links TRBV7-7 with TRBJ2-2; D might be TRBD2 (6 bases). The CDR3 has 12 amino acids. Germline V gene data show CDR1 as SSHAT and CDR2 as FNYEAQ (reference sequence). The CDR3 DNA reads TGTGCTTGGGGAGGATTCACCGGGGAGCTGTTTTTT. Translated, it gives CAWGGFTGELFF.

The chain has TRBV20-1 and TRBJ2-7; D is unresolved. CDR1 and CDR2 (germline): DFQATT, SNEGSKA (reference sequence). The CDR3 is made up of 12 amino acids. The V gene lost 3 bases and the J gene lost 2 bases, with 8 bases spanning the gap. CDR3 in DNA: TGCAGTGCTAGTCCGGTTACCTACGAGCAGTACTTC. This codes for CSASPVTYEQYF.

The chain joins TRBV15 to TRBJ2-2; D unclear. The CDR3 consists of 13 residues. The V end was cut by 2 bases, the J end by 7 bases, with 8 bases between. The germline gives CDR1 LNHNV, CDR2 YYDKDF (reference sequence). Here the CDR3 reads CATSRTPIGELFF. Here the CDR3 DNA reads TGTGCCACCAGCAGAACGCCGATCGGGGAGCTGTTTTTT. The complete variable domain, with remaining parts taken from reference TRBV15 and TRBJ2-2, reads DAMVIQNPRYQVTQFGKPVTLSCSQTLNHNVMYWYQQKSSQAPKLLFHYYDKDFNNEADTPDNFQSRRPNTSFCFLDIRSPGLGDTAMYLCATSRTPIGELFFGEGSRLTVL.

The chain uses TRBV2 and TRBJ2-5, with a tentative D call TRBD1 (5 bases). The CDR3 runs 12 residues. V lost 7 bases to trimming and J lost 5 bases, with 11 bases between them. Germline CDR1 SNHLY, CDR2 FYNNEI. The CDR3 nucleotides read TGTGCCAGCAAATGGGGCGCGGAGACCCAGTACTTC. It encodes CASKWGAETQYF.

V and J are TRBV12-5 and TRBJ2-7, with a possible D match to TRBD1 (5 bases). Trimming pared 2 bases from V and 4 bases from J, leaving 9 bases between. Germline lookup yields CDR1 LGHNT and CDR2 FRNRAP. This CDR3 comprises 13 residues. The CDR3: CASGLQTGYEQYF. In DNA, the CDR3 is TGTGCTAGTGGTTTGCAAACAGGTTACGAGCAGTACTTC. Based on the CDR3 plus reference TRBV12-5 and TRBJ2-7, the full variable domain is DARVTQTPRHKVTEMGQEVTMRCQPILGHNTVFWYRQTMMQGLELLAYFRNRAPLDDSGMPKDRFSAEMPDATLATLKIQPSEPRDSAVYFCASGLQTGYEQYFGPGTRLTVT.